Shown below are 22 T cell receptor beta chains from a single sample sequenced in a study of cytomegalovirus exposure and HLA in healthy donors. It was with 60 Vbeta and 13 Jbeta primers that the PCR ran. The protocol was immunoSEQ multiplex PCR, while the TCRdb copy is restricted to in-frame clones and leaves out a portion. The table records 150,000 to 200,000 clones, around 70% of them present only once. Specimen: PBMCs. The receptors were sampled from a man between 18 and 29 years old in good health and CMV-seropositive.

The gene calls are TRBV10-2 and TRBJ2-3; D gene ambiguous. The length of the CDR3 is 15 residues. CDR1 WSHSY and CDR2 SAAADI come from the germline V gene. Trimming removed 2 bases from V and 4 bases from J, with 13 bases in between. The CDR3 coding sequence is TGCGCCAGCAGTGAGGATACGCTAGTAGCAGATACGCAGTATTTT. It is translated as CASSEDTLVADTQYF.

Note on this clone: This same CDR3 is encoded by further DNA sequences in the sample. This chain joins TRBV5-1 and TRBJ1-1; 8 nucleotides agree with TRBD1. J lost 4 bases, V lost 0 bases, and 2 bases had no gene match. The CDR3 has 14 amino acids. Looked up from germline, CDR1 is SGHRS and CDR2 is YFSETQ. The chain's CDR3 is CASSLGTGSTEAFF. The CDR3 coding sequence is TGCGCCAGCAGCTTGGGGACAGGGTCCACTGAAGCTTTCTTT.

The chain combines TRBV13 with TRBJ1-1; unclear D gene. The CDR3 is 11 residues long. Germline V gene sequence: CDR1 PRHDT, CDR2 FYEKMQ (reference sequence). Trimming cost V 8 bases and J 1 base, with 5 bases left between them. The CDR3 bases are TGTGCCAGCCGGGGGAACACTGAAGCTTTCTTT. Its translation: CASRGNTEAFF.

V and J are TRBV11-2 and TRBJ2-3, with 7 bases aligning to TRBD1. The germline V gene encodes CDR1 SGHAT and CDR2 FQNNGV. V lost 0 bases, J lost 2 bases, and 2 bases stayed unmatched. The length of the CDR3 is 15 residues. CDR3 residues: CASSLEGGYTDTQYF. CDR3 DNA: TGTGCCAGCAGCTTAGAAGGGGGCTACACAGATACGCAGTATTTT. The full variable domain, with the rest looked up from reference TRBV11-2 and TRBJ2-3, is EAGVAQSPRYKIIEKRQSVAFWCNPISGHATLYWYQQILGQGPKLLIQFQNNGVVDDSQLPKDRFSAERLKGVDSTLKIQPAKLEDSAVYLCASSLEGGYTDTQYFGPGTRLTVL.

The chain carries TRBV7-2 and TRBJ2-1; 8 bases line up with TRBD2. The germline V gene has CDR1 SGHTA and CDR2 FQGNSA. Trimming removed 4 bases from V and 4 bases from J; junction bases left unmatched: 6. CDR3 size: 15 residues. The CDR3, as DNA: TGTGCCAGCAGCTCCCCGGGACTAGGATACAATGAGCAGTTCTTC. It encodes CASSSPGLGYNEQFF.

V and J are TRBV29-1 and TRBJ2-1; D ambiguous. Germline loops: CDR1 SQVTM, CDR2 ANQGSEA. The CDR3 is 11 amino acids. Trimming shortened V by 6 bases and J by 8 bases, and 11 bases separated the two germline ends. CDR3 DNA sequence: TGCAGCGTCGCCCACGGTTATGAGCAGTTCTTC. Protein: CSVAHGYEQFF.

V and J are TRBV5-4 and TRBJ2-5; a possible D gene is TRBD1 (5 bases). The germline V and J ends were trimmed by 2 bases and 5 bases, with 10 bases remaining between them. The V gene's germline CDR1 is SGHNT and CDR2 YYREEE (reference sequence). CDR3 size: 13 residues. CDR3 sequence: CASSFRGQETQYF. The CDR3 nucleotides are TGTGCCAGCAGCTTTAGGGGCCAGGAGACCCAGTACTTC. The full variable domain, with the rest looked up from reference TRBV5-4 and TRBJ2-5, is ETGVTQSPTHLIKTRGQQVTLRCSSQSGHNTVSWYQQALGQGPQFIFQYYREEENGRGNFPPRFSGLQFPNYSSELNVNALELDDSALYLCASSFRGQETQYFGPGTRLLVL.

The CDR3 coding sequence is TGTGCCAGTAGTATGGGCAGGGGTGGCAATCAGCCCCAGCATTTT. Its protein is CASSMGRGGNQPQHF. V is TRBV19 and J is TRBJ1-5; D is possibly TRBD1 (6 bases). CDR3 size: 15 residues. V lost 3 bases to trimming and J lost 2 bases, with 11 bases between them. Per germline, CDR1 LNHDA and CDR2 SQIVND (reference sequence). Full variable domain (outside the CDR3, taken from reference TRBV19 and TRBJ1-5): DGGITQSPKYLFRKEGQNVTLSCEQNLNHDAMYWYRQDPGQGLRLIYYSQIVNDFQKGDIAEGYSVSREKKESFPLTVTSAQKNPTAFYLCASSMGRGGNQPQHFGDGTRLSIL.

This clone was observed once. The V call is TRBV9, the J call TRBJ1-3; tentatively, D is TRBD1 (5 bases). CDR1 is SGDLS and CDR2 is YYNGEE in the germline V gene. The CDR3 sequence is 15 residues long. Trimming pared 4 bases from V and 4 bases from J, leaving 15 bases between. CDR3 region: CASSKAGGKGNTIYF. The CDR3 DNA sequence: TGTGCCAGCAGCAAGGCGGGGGGAAAGGGAAACACCATATATTTT.

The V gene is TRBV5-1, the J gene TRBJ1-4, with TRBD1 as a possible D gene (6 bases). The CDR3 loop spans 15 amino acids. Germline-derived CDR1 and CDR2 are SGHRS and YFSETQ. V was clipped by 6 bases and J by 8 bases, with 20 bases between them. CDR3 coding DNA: TGCGCCAGCACCGACGACACAGGGTCGAGGGAAAAACTGTTTTTT. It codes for CASTDDTGSREKLFF.

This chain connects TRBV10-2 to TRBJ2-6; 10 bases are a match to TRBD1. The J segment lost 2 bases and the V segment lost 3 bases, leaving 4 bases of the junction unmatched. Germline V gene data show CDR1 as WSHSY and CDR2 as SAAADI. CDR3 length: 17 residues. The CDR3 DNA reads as TGCGCCAGCAGTGAATTCGGACAGGGGGCTGGGGCCAACGTCCTGACTTTC. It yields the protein CASSEFGQGAGANVLTF.

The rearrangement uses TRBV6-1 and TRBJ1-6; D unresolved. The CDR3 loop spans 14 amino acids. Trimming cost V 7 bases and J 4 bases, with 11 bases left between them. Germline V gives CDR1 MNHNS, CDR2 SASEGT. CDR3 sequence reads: CASILTDYNSPLHF. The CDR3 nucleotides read TGTGCCAGCATTCTTACAGATTATAATTCACCCCTCCACTTT.

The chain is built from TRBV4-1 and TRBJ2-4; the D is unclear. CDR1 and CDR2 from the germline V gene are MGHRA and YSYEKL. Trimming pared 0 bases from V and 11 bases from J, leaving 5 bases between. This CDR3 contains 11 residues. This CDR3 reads CASSQDRFQYF. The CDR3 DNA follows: TGCGCCAGCAGCCAAGATCGGTTTCAGTACTTC.

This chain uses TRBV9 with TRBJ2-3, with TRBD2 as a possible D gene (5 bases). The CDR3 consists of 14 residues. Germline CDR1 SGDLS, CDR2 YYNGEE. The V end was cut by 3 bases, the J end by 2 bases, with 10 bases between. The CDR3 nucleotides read TGTGCCAGCAGCGACGGACTTGTCACAGATACGCAGTATTTT. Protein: CASSDGLVTDTQYF.

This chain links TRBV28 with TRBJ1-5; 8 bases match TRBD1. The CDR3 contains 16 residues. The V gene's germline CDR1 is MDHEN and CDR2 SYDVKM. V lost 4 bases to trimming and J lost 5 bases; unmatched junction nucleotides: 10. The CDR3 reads CASSSGQGETYQPQHF. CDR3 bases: TGTGCCAGCAGTTCAGGACAGGGTGAGACCTATCAGCCCCAGCATTTT.

CDR3 amino acids: CASSFWTGGDTGELFF. CDR3 nucleotide sequence: TGTGCCAGCAGCTTCTGGACAGGGGGCGACACCGGGGAGCTGTTTTTT. The J gene is TRBJ2-2, the V gene TRBV7-9; 11 bases agree with TRBD1. V was clipped by 3 bases and J by 3 bases; unmatched bases: 3. Germline V gene lookup returns CDR1 SEHNR and CDR2 FQNEAQ (reference sequence). The CDR3 covers 16 residues.

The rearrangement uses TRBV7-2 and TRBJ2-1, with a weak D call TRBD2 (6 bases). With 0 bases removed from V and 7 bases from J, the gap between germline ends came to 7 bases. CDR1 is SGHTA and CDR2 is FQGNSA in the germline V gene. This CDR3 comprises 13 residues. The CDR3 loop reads CASSLAGGNEQFF. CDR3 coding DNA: TGTGCCAGCAGCTTAGCTGGGGGGAATGAGCAGTTCTTC.

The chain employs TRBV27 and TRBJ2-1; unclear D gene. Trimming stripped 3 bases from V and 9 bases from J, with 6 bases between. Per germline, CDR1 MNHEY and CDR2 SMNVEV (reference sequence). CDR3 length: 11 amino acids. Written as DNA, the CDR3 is TGTGCCAGCAGTTTCTACGGTGAGCAGTTCTTC. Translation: CASSFYGEQFF.

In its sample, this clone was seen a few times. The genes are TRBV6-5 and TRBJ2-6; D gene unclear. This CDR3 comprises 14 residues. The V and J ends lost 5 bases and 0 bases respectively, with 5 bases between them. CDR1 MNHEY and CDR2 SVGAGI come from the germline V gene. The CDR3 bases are TGTGCCAGCAGTCCGAGCTCTGGGGCCAACGTCCTGACTTTC. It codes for CASSPSSGANVLTF.

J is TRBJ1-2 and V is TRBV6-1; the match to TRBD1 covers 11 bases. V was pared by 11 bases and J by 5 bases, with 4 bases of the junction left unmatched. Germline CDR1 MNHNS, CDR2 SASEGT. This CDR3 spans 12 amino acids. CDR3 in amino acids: CAGQGAGYGYTF. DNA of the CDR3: TGTGCCGGACAGGGGGCGGGATATGGCTACACCTTC.

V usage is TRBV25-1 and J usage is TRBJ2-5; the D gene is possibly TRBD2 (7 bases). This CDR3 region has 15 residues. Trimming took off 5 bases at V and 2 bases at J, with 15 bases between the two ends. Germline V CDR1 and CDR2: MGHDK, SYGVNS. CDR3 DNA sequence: TGTGCCAGCAGTCAACTCAGGGGAGGGCAAGAGACCCAGTACTTC. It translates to CASSQLRGGQETQYF.

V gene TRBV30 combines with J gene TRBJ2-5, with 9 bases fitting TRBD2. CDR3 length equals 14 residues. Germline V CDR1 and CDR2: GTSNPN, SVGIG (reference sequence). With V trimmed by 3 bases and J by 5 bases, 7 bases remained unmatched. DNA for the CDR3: TGTGCCTGGAGAGGGAGCGGGGGGCACGAGACCCAGTACTTC. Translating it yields CAWRGSGGHETQYF.